One sample yielded the 26 T cell receptor beta chains listed below, sequenced in a study of response to subunit inactivated influenza vaccine. TCRdb re-called the RT-PCR reads through MiXCR, storing one row per CDR3 protein. The table shows over 150,000 distinct CDR3 sequences, with about a tenth occurring only once. The specimen was non-naive T cells sorted from PBMCs, collected on the day of vaccination. The receptor set was obtained from a man aged 50 or older who received an inactivated influenza vaccine.

This clonotype was seen ten or more times. The gene calls are TRBV6-2 or TRBV6-3 and TRBJ2-3, with a weak D call TRBD1 (6 bases). Trimming shortened V by 3 bases and J by 6 bases, and 10 bases separated the two germline ends. The CDR3 spans 13 residues. The germline CDR1 and CDR2 sequences are MNHEY and SVGEGT. The CDR3 DNA reads TGTGCCAGCAGTTATAGGGGGATGGATACGCAGTATTTT. Protein product: CASSYRGMDTQYF.

This chain links TRBV18 with TRBJ2-2; 8 bases align to TRBD1. The CDR3 is made up of 17 amino acids. The germline gives CDR1 KGHSH, CDR2 LQKENI. Trimming at V came to 6 bases and at J to 4 bases, leaving 13 bases not matched to a gene. The CDR3 spells CASSFEFGTGFTGELFF. CDR3 coding DNA: TGTGCCAGCTCGTTCGAATTTGGGACAGGCTTCACCGGGGAGCTGTTTTTT.

This clonotype was seen a handful of times. The chain employs TRBV15 and TRBJ2-4; the D gene is possibly TRBD2 (6 bases). V lost 4 bases, J lost 9 bases, and 13 bases lay in between. Germline V gives CDR1 LNHNV, CDR2 YYDKDF (reference sequence). This CDR3 has 13 residues. This CDR3 reads CATSTTGAGIQYF. The DNA for the CDR3 is TGTGCCACCAGCACCACGGGAGCCGGCATTCAGTACTTC.

This clonotype appeared a few times. The DNA for the CDR3 is TGTGCCAGCAGCCAGAACTCACAGGGTAAATGGTACTTC. Encoded protein: CASSQNSQGKWYF. The chain links TRBV7-2 to TRBJ2-7; a possible D gene is TRBD1 (6 bases). From germline, CDR1 is SGHTA and CDR2 FQGNSA. V lost 5 bases, J lost 12 bases, and 20 bases lay in between. This CDR3 spans 13 amino acids.

In its sample, this clonotype was seen a few times. The chain uses TRBV7-8 and TRBJ1-4; 7 bases line up with TRBD1. The CDR3 is made up of 15 amino acids. Per germline, CDR1 SGHVS and CDR2 FQNEAQ. Trimming cost V 5 bases and J 5 bases; bases outside gene matches: 8. DNA of the CDR3: TGTGCCAGCAGCGGCCGGGACAGAGGGAATGAAAAACTGTTTTTT. As protein: CASSGRDRGNEKLFF.

As to this clonotype: A read error may account for a junction end that differs from germline. V usage is TRBV12-3 or TRBV12-4 and J usage is TRBJ2-3, with D unclear. The CDR3 extends over 17 amino acids. The CDR3 DNA reads TGTGCCAGCCGTTTTAGTATGGTGGGTGCTAGCACAGATACGCAGTATTTT. Protein product: CASRFSMVGASTDTQYF.

This clonotype came up many times. This chain links TRBV27 with TRBJ1-2; 8 bases align to TRBD1. CDR1 is MNHEY and CDR2 is SMNVEV in the germline V gene (reference sequence). J was trimmed by 8 bases and V by 5 bases; bases with no gene match: 7. This CDR3 contains 13 residues. CDR3 amino acids: CASSPQGAPGYTF. As DNA, the CDR3 is TGTGCCAGCAGTCCGCAGGGGGCGCCGGGCTACACCTTC.

The chain carries TRBV5-1 and TRBJ1-1, with D uncertain. There are 14 residues in the CDR3. The germline CDR1 and CDR2 sequences are SGHRS and YFSETQ. Trimming removed 5 bases at V and 1 base at J, with 12 bases between. The CDR3 DNA sequence: TGCGCCAGCAGGGACCGAGGGAAGAACACTGAAGCTTTCTTT. This gives the protein CASRDRGKNTEAFF.

The chain has TRBV12-3 or TRBV12-4 and TRBJ1-1; the match to TRBD1 covers 9 bases. The CDR3 runs 15 residues. Trimming cost V 7 bases and J 4 bases; bases outside gene matches: 10. The CDR3 bases are TGTGCCAGCACCAGGGGACAGGGATCTTCCACTGAAGCTTTCTTT. Encoded protein: CASTRGQGSSTEAFF.

Only a few counts were recorded for this clonotype. This chain joins TRBV5-1 and TRBJ2-1; 7 nucleotides line up with TRBD1. CDR3 length: 14 residues. Per germline, CDR1 SGHRS and CDR2 YFSETQ. Losses at the gene ends were 7 bases for V and 4 bases for J; bases not matched to a gene: 8. The CDR3 loop reads CASAPGTAYNEQFF. CDR3 nucleotides: TGCGCCAGCGCTCCAGGGACAGCATACAATGAGCAGTTCTTC.

This clonotype was counted a few times. The chain is built from TRBV4-3 and TRBJ2-7, with 10 nucleotides matching TRBD1. With 0 bases clipped from V and 2 bases from J, the junction kept 4 bases outside the gene matches. The CDR3 is 16 residues long. From germline, CDR1 is LGHNA and CDR2 YSLEER. The CDR3 nucleotides are TGCGCCAGCAGCCAAGATTCCGGGACAGGGGCCTACGAGCAGTACTTC. It is translated as CASSQDSGTGAYEQYF.

This clonotype came up a few times. The chain recombines TRBV15 with TRBJ2-1; D call uncertain. Looked up from germline, CDR1 is LNHNV and CDR2 is YYDKDF (reference sequence). This CDR3 has 18 amino acids. Trimming took off 0 bases at V and 0 bases at J, with 15 bases between the two ends. The CDR3 DNA reads TGTGCCACCAGCAGAGATTCCGGTGGGCCCCGCTCCTACAATGAGCAGTTCTTC. Residues: CATSRDSGGPRSYNEQFF.

This clonotype turned up a few times. Germline is not matched at one junction end, which may reflect a read error. The rearrangement joins TRBV3-1 to TRBJ2-3; maybe TRBD1 (6 bases). Germline lookup yields CDR1 LGHDT and CDR2 YNNKEL (reference sequence). The CDR3 spans 13 residues. In DNA form, the CDR3 reads TGTGCCAGCAGCCACCTGGGTGGGGACAAAACCCTTTTT. Its translation is CASSHLGGDKTLF.

This clonotype occurred a few times. The V and J genes are TRBV7-3 and TRBJ2-2; D ambiguous. This CDR3 region has 11 residues. Germline CDR1 is SGHTA and CDR2 is FQGTGA. V was cut by 6 bases and J by 4 bases, with 3 bases left in between. In nucleotides, the CDR3 is TGTGCCAGCAGGTCCACCGGGGAGCTGTTTTTT. Amino acids: CASRSTGELFF.

This clonotype was counted at least ten times. The chain uses TRBV7-2 and TRBJ1-2; weak D call: TRBD1 (6 bases). The CDR3 consists of 13 residues. Trimming took off 5 bases at V and 8 bases at J, with 15 bases between the two ends. Germline-derived CDR1 and CDR2 are SGHTA and FQGNSA. The chain's CDR3 is CASSATGNGGYTF. DNA for the CDR3: TGTGCCAGCAGCGCCACAGGGAATGGAGGCTACACCTTC. Full variable domain (remainder filled in from reference TRBV7-2 and TRBJ1-2): GAGVSQSPSNKVTEKGKDVELRCDPISGHTALYWYRQSLGQGLEFLIYFQGNSAPDKSGLPSDRFSAERTGGSVSTLTIQRTQQEDSAVYLCASSATGNGGYTFGSGTRLTVV.

The chain's CDR3 is CATSGDRVGETQYF. DNA for the CDR3: TGTGCCACCAGTGGGGACAGGGTGGGGGAGACCCAGTACTTC. The chain uses TRBV24-1 and TRBJ2-5, with TRBD1 matching over 9 bases. V lost 5 bases and J lost 5; bases outside the gene matches: 5. There are 14 residues in the CDR3. CDR1 and CDR2 from the germline V gene are KGHDR and SFDVKD.

The CDR3 region is CASSLRTDEQFF. CDR3 DNA sequence: TGTGCCAGCAGCCTACGGACGGATGAGCAGTTCTTC. The chain is built from TRBV7-9 and TRBJ2-1; no definite D call. Looked up from germline, CDR1 is SEHNR and CDR2 is FQNEAQ (reference sequence). CDR3 length: 12 amino acids. V dropped 5 bases and J dropped 8 bases, with 10 bases sitting between them. Full variable domain (remainder filled in from reference TRBV7-9 and TRBJ2-1): DTGVSQNPRHKITKRGQNVTFRCDPISEHNRLYWYRQTLGQGPEFLTYFQNEAQLEKSRLLSDRFSAERPKGSFSTLEIQRTEQGDSAMYLCASSLRTDEQFFGPGTRLTVL.

This clonotype was seen ten or more times. CDR3 sequence: CATMTGGSTQYF. The CDR3 DNA is TGTGCCACCATGACAGGGGGCTCTACGCAGTATTTT. J is TRBJ2-3 and V is TRBV6-2 or TRBV6-3; 10 bases line up with TRBD1. Per the germline V gene, CDR1 is MNHEY and CDR2 is SVGEGT. The length of the CDR3 is 12 residues. Germline trimming cut 10 bases from V and 8 bases from J; bases unmatched to any gene: 6.

This clonotype has more than one count but fewer than ten. The chain uses TRBV20-1 and TRBJ1-6; possible D gene TRBD1, 5 bases. The CDR3 length is 14 residues. Germline V gene sequence: CDR1 DFQATT, CDR2 SNEGSKA (reference sequence). V was pared by 6 bases and J by 5 bases, with 14 bases between. DNA of the CDR3: TGCAGTGCAAACCGGGACGGAGATAATTCACCCCTCCACTTT. Translation gives CSANRDGDNSPLHF.

There are a few counts of this clonotype. The chain uses TRBV29-1 and TRBJ2-7; D perhaps matches TRBD2 (5 bases). V shed 5 bases and J shed 1 base, with 12 bases lying between them. The germline gives CDR1 SQVTM, CDR2 ANQGSEA. This CDR3 spans 13 amino acids. The CDR3 sequence: CSVWAGPSYEQYF. In DNA form, the CDR3 reads TGCAGCGTTTGGGCGGGTCCATCCTACGAGCAGTACTTC.

The chain recombines TRBV11-3 with TRBJ2-2; 13 bases are a match to TRBD2. There are 16 residues in the CDR3. V shed 5 bases and J 5 bases; nucleotides not matched to a gene: 5. The germline gives CDR1 SGHNT, CDR2 YENEEA. The CDR3 coding sequence is TGTGCCAGCAGCCTAGTGGGACTAGCGGGGACCGGGGAGCTGTTTTTT. Translating gives CASSLVGLAGTGELFF.

Many counts were recorded for this clonotype. The chain couples TRBV4-3 to TRBJ1-5; D remains unclear. The V and J ends lost 1 base and 2 bases respectively, with 6 bases between them. The CDR3 extends over 14 amino acids. Germline CDR1 and CDR2: LGHNA and YSLEER. The chain's CDR3 is CASSQGLRNQPQHF. The DNA of the CDR3 is TGCGCCAGCAGCCAAGGGCTCCGCAATCAGCCCCAGCATTTT.

About this clonotype itself: The germline gene is not matched at one end of the junction; a read error may be the cause. CDR3 region: CASSLGLADPTQYF. Here the CDR3 DNA reads TGTGCTAGCAGCTTGGGACTAGCGGATCCAACCCAGTACTTC. The chain couples TRBV7-7 to TRBJ2-5; 11 positions agree with TRBD2. The V gene's germline CDR1 is SSHAT and CDR2 FNYEAQ (reference sequence). CDR3 length: 14 residues.

This clonotype was found many times. The chain combines TRBV4-3 with TRBJ1-2; D is undetermined. V lost 0 bases and J 2 bases, leaving 7 bases between the germline ends. The CDR3 sequence is 14 residues long. CDR1 and CDR2 from the germline V gene are LGHNA and YSLEER. The CDR3 region has the DNA TGCGCCAGCAGCCAAGAGGGCCGGAACTATGGCTACACCTTC. Translating gives CASSQEGRNYGYTF.

This clonotype was observed a handful of times. The genes are TRBV6-2 or TRBV6-3 and TRBJ2-1; 8 bases are shared with TRBD2. The germline gives CDR1 MNHEY, CDR2 SVGEGT. The V and J ends lost 6 bases and 6 bases, in that order; junction bases with no gene match: 10. The CDR3 is 15 residues long. This chain's CDR3 is CASSPPNGGGNEQFF. The DNA of the CDR3 is TGTGCCAGCAGCCCGCCGAACGGGGGGGGCAATGAGCAGTTCTTC.

This clonotype appeared many times. The chain recombines TRBV9 with TRBJ2-1, with D uncertain. The CDR3 contains 13 residues. The germline CDR1 and CDR2 sequences are SGDLS and YYNGEE. The V end lost 4 bases, the J end lost 2 bases, and 7 bases lay between the germline ends. CDR3 bases: TGTGCCAGCAGCACACTGACCTACAATGAGCAGTTCTTC. It yields the protein CASSTLTYNEQFF.